The 7 T cell receptor beta chains below all came from one sample that was sequenced in a study of immune characteristics of hereditary and idiopathic chronic pancreatitis. Here immunoSEQ multiplex PCR was the method, and the copy in TCRdb shows in-frame clones only, minus some. The top ten clones hold around 42% of a sample with 300 to 500 clones, about 65% of them seen once. Sequenced material: pancreas tissue. Receptors originate from a human donor who was a deceased organ donor serving as a healthy control.

The gene calls are TRBV5-1 and TRBJ2-1; D gene unclear. Trimming shortened V by 0 bases and J by 0 bases, and 7 bases separated the two germline ends. CDR1 and CDR2 (germline): SGHRS, YFSETQ. The CDR3 has 15 residues. For the CDR3, the DNA is TGCGCCAGCAGCTTGGAGTTGGGCTCCTACAATGAGCAGTTCTTC. Amino acids: CASSLELGSYNEQFF.

This clone showed up just a few times. V is TRBV11-3 and J is TRBJ2-1; no clear D. CDR1 and CDR2 (germline): SGHNT, YENEEA. The CDR3 has 12 amino acids. V was shortened by 2 bases and J by 6 bases, with 5 bases between the two germline ends. In nucleotides, the CDR3 is TGTGCCAGCAGCTTACAGTTCAATGAGCAGTTCTTC. Its protein product is CASSLQFNEQFF.

The CDR3 DNA reads TGTGCCAGCAGCTTAGATCCAGGGGCCTACGAGCAGTACTTC. As protein: CASSLDPGAYEQYF. This chain joins TRBV7-6 and TRBJ2-7; the D gene is possibly TRBD1 (6 bases). The CDR3 covers 14 residues. The V and J ends lost 1 base and 2 bases respectively, with 9 bases between them. CDR1 and CDR2 (germline): SGHVS, FNYEAQ.

This clone was detected only once. The chain has TRBV10-3 and TRBJ1-4, with D unresolved. The length of the CDR3 is 16 residues. Germline V gene sequence: CDR1 ENHRY, CDR2 SYGVKD. V was shortened by 3 bases and J by 3 bases, with 14 bases between the two germline ends. Here the CDR3 DNA reads TGTGCCATCAGTGACCCCTCGACGGTCTCTAATGAAAAACTGTTTTTT. Translating it yields CAISDPSTVSNEKLFF.

CDR3 sequence reads: CASSDLRTGLSEAFF. The CDR3 nucleotides read TGTGCCAGCAGTGATCTAAGGACAGGTCTCTCTGAAGCTTTCTTT. The V call is TRBV6-1, the J call TRBJ1-1, with TRBD1 matching 7 bases. The CDR3 contains 15 residues. The V gene's germline CDR1 is MNHNS and CDR2 SASEGT. V lost 3 bases and J lost 6; bases outside the gene matches: 10.

V usage is TRBV30 and J usage is TRBJ2-2; D unclear. The V gene's germline CDR1 is GTSNPN and CDR2 SVGIG (reference sequence). The CDR3 totals 13 residues. Deletions cut 3 bases from V and 3 bases from J, with 8 bases between. The CDR3 loop is CAWRMGYTGELFF. The CDR3 region has the DNA TGTGCCTGGAGGATGGGTTACACCGGGGAGCTGTTTTTT.

The chain is built from TRBV11-3 and TRBJ2-1; D uncertain. The CDR3 totals 13 residues. Trimming pared 2 bases from V and 6 bases from J, leaving 8 bases between. Germline CDR1 reads SGHNT; CDR2 reads YENEEA. The CDR3: CASSLSARNEQFF. The CDR3, as DNA: TGTGCCAGCAGCTTATCTGCCCGCAATGAGCAGTTCTTC.